These 21 T cell receptor beta chains came from one sample sequenced in a study of molecular identifiers for immune sequencing clone quantification. MiXCR, run by TCRdb on the PCR reads, gives a single entry per CDR3 protein. This table has approximately 590,000 distinct CDR3 sequences, about 25% appearing once. Sequencing used naive CD8+ T cells from blood, with Jurkat cell RNA spiked in. Described subset: FACS-sorted CD8+CD4-CCR7+CD45RA+ naive T cells. These receptors all come from a human donor in good health. Some libraries in this study had Jurkat cell RNA spiked in.

The rearrangement links TRBV19 to TRBJ2-1, with D unclear. The V gene's germline CDR1 is LNHDA and CDR2 SQIVND (reference sequence). The CDR3 covers 15 residues. Deletions cut 0 bases from V and 0 bases from J, with 6 bases between. CDR3 DNA sequence: TGTGCCAGTAGTATAGACAGTCGCTCCTACAATGAGCAGTTCTTC. Its protein is CASSIDSRSYNEQFF.

This chain links TRBV28 with TRBJ2-7, with a possible D match to TRBD2 (5 bases). Trimming shortened V by 7 bases and J by 0 bases, and 13 bases separated the two germline ends. CDR1 is MDHEN and CDR2 is SYDVKM in the germline V gene. The CDR3 contains 14 residues. The CDR3: CASKYNGISYEQYF. The CDR3 nucleotides are TGTGCCAGCAAATATAACGGGATCTCCTACGAGCAGTACTTC.

There are a few counts of this clonotype. This CDR3 is missing its conserved last phenylalanine or tryptophan, likely due to a read error. The DNA is left out, because the CDR3 cannot be placed on it with certainty; the CDR3 is given as TCRdb lists it. V and J are TRBV2 and TRBJ1-1. Germline CDR1 SNHLY, CDR2 FYNNEI. The CDR3 sequence runs 13 residues, both termini included. The CDR3 is CASSEGTGLLTVI.

This clonotype was found many times. The rearrangement uses TRBV24-1 and TRBJ1-5, with a possible D match to TRBD1 (5 bases). Germline V gene data show CDR1 as KGHDR and CDR2 as SFDVKD. V was trimmed by 9 bases and J by 0 bases, leaving 11 bases between them. There are 14 residues in the CDR3. The CDR3 spells CATADNNSNQPQHF. Written as DNA, the CDR3 is TGTGCCACCGCGGACAATAATAGCAATCAGCCCCAGCATTTT.

This clonotype was counted many times. The rearrangement joins TRBV29-1 to TRBJ1-2; D is unclear. Germline CDR1 and CDR2: SQVTM and ANQGSEA. V lost 4 bases and J 3 bases, leaving 9 bases between the germline ends. The CDR3 runs to 12 residues. DNA of the CDR3: TGCAGCGTTGCGGGCGCGGACTATGGCTACACCTTC. Protein: CSVAGADYGYTF.

On this clonotype: One end of the junction varies from germline; a read error may be responsible. The CDR3 coding sequence is TGTGCCAGCTGCCAATGGTCAGGAGCCGCTACCTACAGCACAGATACGCAGTATTTT. Translating gives CASCQWSGAATYSTDTQYF. The V and J genes are TRBV4-2 and TRBJ2-3; no firm D call. The CDR3 covers 19 residues. Germline V gene data show CDR1 as LGHNA and CDR2 as YNFKEQ.

This clonotype was recorded at least ten times. V usage is TRBV7-2 and J usage is TRBJ2-7; the D gene could be TRBD1 or TRBD2 (5 bases each). Germline V CDR1 and CDR2: SGHTA, FQGNSA. The CDR3 covers 13 residues. V lost 5 bases and J 2 bases, leaving 10 bases between the germline ends. CDR3 region: CASSPPGPYEQYF. The CDR3 coding sequence is TGTGCCAGCAGCCCGCCGGGGCCCTACGAGCAGTACTTC.

The gene calls are TRBV28 and TRBJ2-1, with TRBD2 matching 13 bases. The V gene's germline CDR1 is MDHEN and CDR2 SYDVKM. This CDR3 region has 14 residues. J gave up 10 bases and V 7 bases, and 7 bases lay outside the gene matches. This CDR3 is CASTIGLAGVEQFF. The CDR3 DNA is TGTGCCAGCACCATAGGACTAGCGGGAGTCGAGCAGTTCTTC.

The J gene is TRBJ2-1, the V gene TRBV14; D is ambiguous. The CDR3 runs 13 residues. The germline V gene has CDR1 SGHDN and CDR2 FVKESK. V was shortened by 0 bases and J by 8 bases, with 8 bases between the two germline ends. Here the CDR3 DNA reads TGTGCCAGCAGCCAAGATCGACTCGATGAGCAGTTCTTC. Amino acids: CASSQDRLDEQFF.

This clonotype was seen many times. This sequence joins TRBV13 and TRBJ2-2; D is unresolved. The CDR3 length is 14 residues. With 3 bases removed from V and 2 bases from J, the gap between germline ends came to 7 bases. Germline CDR1 is PRHDT and CDR2 is FYEKMQ (reference sequence). In DNA form, the CDR3 reads TGTGCCAGCAGCTTGTTTAGTAACACCGGGGAGCTGTTTTTT. Translation: CASSLFSNTGELFF.

This clonotype has a handful of counts. The chain employs TRBV6-4 and TRBJ1-6; 7 bases are a match to TRBD1. The CDR3 sequence is 14 residues long. The V segment lost 5 bases and the J segment 6 bases; nucleotides outside the gene matches: 4. Germline CDR1 MRHNA, CDR2 SNTAGT. Here the CDR3 reads CASSTGTANSPLHF. CDR3 nucleotide sequence: TGTGCCAGCAGTACCGGGACAGCTAATTCACCCCTCCACTTT.

This clonotype has just a few counts. The chain has TRBV20-1 and TRBJ2-5; D perhaps matches TRBD1 (5 bases). CDR1 and CDR2 from the germline V gene are DFQATT and SNEGSKA (reference sequence). V gave up 1 base and J gave up 1 base, with 19 bases separating them. This CDR3 region has 17 residues. Here the CDR3 DNA reads TGCAGTGCTAGAGGGAGACAGTCCAGGGTCCGCCAAGAGACCCAGTACTTC. Translation gives CSARGRQSRVRQETQYF.

A word on this clonotype: It may be a read error: a sequence one base away is much more abundant. V and J are TRBV29-1 and TRBJ2-5; weak D call: TRBD2 (6 bases). V lost 8 bases and J 7 bases, leaving 11 bases between the germline ends. The CDR3 is 10 amino acids. Germline loops: CDR1 SQVTM, CDR2 ANQGSEA. The DNA for the CDR3 is TGCAGCTTTCTGGGGGGGACCCAGTACTTC. Its translation is CSFLGGTQYF.

In its sample, this clonotype was seen a few times. At one boundary the junction diverges from the germline segment, which might be a read error. The chain links TRBV7-9 to TRBJ2-5; the match to TRBD2 covers 10 bases. This CDR3 spans 15 amino acids. Germline loops: CDR1 SEHNR, CDR2 FQNEAQ (reference sequence). The CDR3 DNA sequence: TGTGCCAGCAGCTTATCTAGCGGGAGTTGGGAGACTCAGTACTTC. It encodes CASSLSSGSWETQYF. The variable domain in full, completed from reference TRBV7-9 and TRBJ2-5, reads DTGVSQNPRHKITKRGQNVTFRCDPISEHNRLYWYRQTLGQGPEFLTYFQNEAQLEKSRLLSDRFSAERPKGSFSTLEIQRTEQGDSAMYLCASSLSSGSWETQYFGPGTRLLVL.

This clonotype was found many times. The limits of the CDR3 on the DNA are not certain, so only TCRdb's listed CDR3 is given. The chain carries TRBV29-1 and TRBJ2-5; no DNA check was done on the table's D call, TRBD1. The germline CDR1 and CDR2 sequences are SQVTM and ANQGSEA. With termini counted, the CDR3 has 10 amino acids. Here the CDR3 reads CSVGPGTKDF.

This rearrangement joins TRBV10-2 to TRBJ2-5, with no clear D. Germline CDR1 and CDR2: WSHSY and SAAADI. CDR3 length: 14 amino acids. V lost 11 bases, J lost 1 base, and 17 bases lay in between. CDR3 in amino acids: CASSSSSGQETQYF. The CDR3 DNA reads TGCGCCTCGTCGTCTTCTTCAGGCCAAGAGACCCAGTACTTC.

In the case of this clonotype: With a much larger clone just one base away, this may be a read error. J is TRBJ1-4 and V is TRBV7-9, with TRBD1 matching 8 bases. This CDR3 region has 15 residues. The V segment lost 5 bases and the J segment 8 bases; nucleotides outside the gene matches: 10. In germline, CDR1 is SEHNR, CDR2 FQNEAQ (reference sequence). This CDR3 is CASSGQGRGGEKLFF. CDR3 in DNA: TGTGCCAGCAGCGGACAGGGCAGGGGTGGAGAAAAACTGTTTTTT.

This clonotype was observed many times. The chain combines TRBV4-2 with TRBJ2-3; weak D call: TRBD2 (5 bases). Germline V gives CDR1 LGHNA, CDR2 YNFKEQ. The CDR3 spans 16 residues. V lost 0 bases, J lost 2 bases, and 12 bases lay in between. The CDR3 loop reads CASSQEQGLYTDTQYF. DNA of the CDR3: TGTGCCAGCAGCCAAGAGCAAGGACTCTACACAGATACGCAGTATTTT.

This clonotype was seen only a few times. The J gene is TRBJ1-5, the V gene TRBV30; TRBD1 aligns across 8 bases. Germline lookup yields CDR1 GTSNPN and CDR2 SVGIG (reference sequence). J lost 9 bases, V lost 2 bases, and 12 bases had no gene match. This CDR3 has 15 amino acids. CDR3: CAWSQGQGHYGPQHF. The CDR3 bases are TGTGCCTGGAGTCAAGGACAGGGCCACTATGGGCCCCAGCATTTT. Full variable domain (missing parts from reference TRBV30 and TRBJ1-5): SQTIHQWPATLVQPVGSPLSLECTVEGTSNPNLYWYRQAAGRGLQLLFYSVGIGQISSEVPQNLSASRPQDRQFILSSKKLLLSDSGFYLCAWSQGQGHYGPQHFGDGTRLSIL.

The chain recombines TRBV14 with TRBJ2-7; 8 positions agree with TRBD1. CDR3 length: 17 amino acids. Trimming at V came to 1 base and at J to 2 bases, leaving 10 bases not matched to a gene. Germline V lookup: CDR1 SGHDN, CDR2 FVKESK. Here the CDR3 reads CASSQAGQVNSPYEQYF. The CDR3, as DNA: TGTGCCAGCAGCCAAGCGGGACAGGTTAATAGCCCCTACGAGCAGTACTTC.

The chain recombines TRBV9 with TRBJ1-1, with a possible D match to TRBD1 (6 bases). The CDR3 runs to 15 residues. V lost 2 bases, J lost 3 bases, and 14 bases lay in between. Germline V gene data show CDR1 as SGDLS and CDR2 as YYNGEE. The DNA of the CDR3 is TGTGCCAGCAGCGTCGGGGGGCGCGAGGACACTGAAGCTTTCTTT. Translating it yields CASSVGGREDTEAFF. The full variable domain, its missing parts supplied by reference TRBV9 and TRBJ1-1, is DSGVTQTPKHLITATGQRVTLRCSPRSGDLSVYWYQQSLDQGLQFLIQYYNGEERAKGNILERFSAQQFPDLHSELNLSSLELGDSALYFCASSVGGREDTEAFFGQGTRLTVV.